This T cell receptor beta chain was identified in a study of blood T cell repertoires in COVID-19. Background on the study: Italy, Spain and the United States were the sources of the convalescent and acute COVID-19 samples. PBMCs, B-cell-depleted T cells, or T cells were the source of the cDNA or gDNA that made up the material.

The authors' processing: Estimates of nucleated cell counts were drawn from the amplification of reference gene primers. Generated by immunoSEQ multiplex PCR, the TCRdb table keeps only in-frame clones and is missing some. The V and J calls and clone size were taken over from that table, and D and trimming were inferred from the DNA. The sample consists of tens of thousands of clones, 86% of them appearing once. The CDR3 length is 13 residues. V lost 2 bases, J lost 6 bases, and 9 bases lay in between. Looked up from germline, CDR1 is SGHRS and CDR2 is YFSETQ. This chain joins TRBV5-1 and TRBJ2-1; D may be TRBD1 (5 bases). This sequence originates from a man over 45 with active COVID-19. Material for sequencing was peripheral blood. In nucleotides, the CDR3 is TGCGCCAGCAGCTTAAGTCAGGGCAATGAGCAGTTCTTC. It yields the protein CASSLSQGNEQFF.